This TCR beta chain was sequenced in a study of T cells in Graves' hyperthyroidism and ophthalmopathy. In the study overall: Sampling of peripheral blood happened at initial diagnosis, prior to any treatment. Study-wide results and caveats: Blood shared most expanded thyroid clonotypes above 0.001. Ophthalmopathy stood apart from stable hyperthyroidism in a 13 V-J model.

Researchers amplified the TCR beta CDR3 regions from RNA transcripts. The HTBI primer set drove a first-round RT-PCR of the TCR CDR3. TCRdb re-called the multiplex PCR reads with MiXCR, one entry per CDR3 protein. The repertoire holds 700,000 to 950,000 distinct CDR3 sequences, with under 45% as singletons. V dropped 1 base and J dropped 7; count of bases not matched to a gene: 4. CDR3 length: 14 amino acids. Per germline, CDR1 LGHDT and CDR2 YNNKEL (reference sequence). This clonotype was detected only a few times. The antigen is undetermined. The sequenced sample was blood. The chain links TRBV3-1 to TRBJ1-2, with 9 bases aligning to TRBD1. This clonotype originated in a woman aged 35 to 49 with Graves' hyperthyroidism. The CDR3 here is CASSQVDRGGGYTF. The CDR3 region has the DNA TGTGCCAGCAGCCAAGTGGACAGGGGTGGTGGCTACACCTTC.